The clone carrying this TCR beta chain has at least ten counts. The sample comes from a study of T cells in Graves' hyperthyroidism and ophthalmopathy. Germline V gene data show CDR1 as DFQATT and CDR2 as SNEGSKA (reference sequence). The V gene lost 5 bases and the J gene lost 2 bases, with 13 bases spanning the gap. The CDR3 is made up of 13 amino acids. Researchers took RNA transcripts and amplified the TCR beta CDR3 regions from them. During a first-round RT-PCR of the TCR CDR3, the HTBI primer set was used. TCRdb redid the calling of the multiplex PCR reads with MiXCR, one entry per CDR3 protein. This table holds roughly 570,000 distinct CDR3 sequences, roughly 50% found once.

Sequencing used peripheral blood or thyroid tissue (not recorded which). The receptor was derived from a young woman with Graves' hyperthyroidism. V gene TRBV20-1 combines with J gene TRBJ2-7; TRBD2 is a possible D gene (6 bases). Here the CDR3 reads CSAPRPGAYEQYF. The DNA of the CDR3 is TGCAGTGCTCCCAGACCGGGGGCCTACGAGCAGTACTTC.